One and the same sample provided the 27 T cell receptor beta chains below, sequenced in a study of Tregs in tolerant kidney transplant recipients. TCRdb's table, derived via immunoSEQ multiplex PCR, lists solely in-frame clones and lacks some. This table holds about 52,000 clones. The specimen comprised CD4+ T cells from blood, sampled before the transplant. Receptors originate from a human donor who received a combined kidney and bone marrow transplant.

CDR3 bases read: TGTGCCTGGAGTGTACGACAGGGTGCTGAA. Protein sequence: CAWSVRQGAE. The whole CDR3 sequence is CAWSVRQGAEAFF. This chain uses TRBV30 with TRBJ1-1; 7 bases align to TRBD1. The DNA ends 3 residues before the CDR3 does, and the rest of the CDR3 is filled in from the germline J gene. The CDR3 is made up of 13 amino acids. The ends lost 0 bases at V and 6 bases at J; junction bases unmatched: 4. The germline V gene encodes CDR1 GTSNPN and CDR2 SVGIG (reference sequence).

Of note for this clone: The CDR3 end lies 3 residues beyond the end of the read and is filled in from the germline J gene. The chain joins TRBV19 to TRBJ1-2; 10 bases map to TRBD1. From germline, CDR1 is LNHDA and CDR2 SQIVND (reference sequence). J was trimmed by 7 bases and V by 0 bases; bases with no gene match: 2. The CDR3 spans 14 residues. CDR3 sequence: CASSIDRQGAGYTF. CDR3 DNA (partial): TGTGCCAGTAGTATAGACCGACAGGGGGCTGGC.

On this clone: The sequence runs out 3 residues before the end of the CDR3; the remainder is reconstructed from the germline J gene. The genes are TRBV5-1 and TRBJ2-2, with 10 nucleotides matching TRBD2. The germline CDR1 and CDR2 sequences are SGHRS and YFSETQ. V gave up 3 bases and J gave up 6 bases; unmatched junction bases: 5. This CDR3 is 15 amino acids long. The CDR3 bases that were read are TGCGCCAGCAGCTCAAGCGGGGGGGCCCCCGGGGAG. Translation gives CASSSSGGAPGE. The full CDR3 sequence reads CASSSSGGAPGELFF.

As to this clone: From the germline J gene comes the end of the CDR3, since the read stops 3 residues before it. The chain combines TRBV7-2 with TRBJ2-5, with 10 bases identical to TRBD1. V dropped 4 bases and J dropped 2; count of bases not matched to a gene: 1. The CDR3 contains 14 residues. The germline gives CDR1 SGHTA, CDR2 FQGNSA. CDR3 amino acids: CASSSDRGQETQYF. CDR3 DNA (partial): TGTGCCAGCAGCTCGGACAGGGGGCAAGAGACC.

As for this clone: The read falls 3 residues short of the CDR3 end, and the missing part is taken from the germline J gene. J is TRBJ1-5 and V is TRBV19; a weak D match, TRBD1 (5 bases). With 0 bases removed from V and 5 bases from J, the gap between germline ends came to 14 bases. Germline loops: CDR1 LNHDA, CDR2 SQIVND (reference sequence). The CDR3 runs to 16 residues. CDR3 DNA (partial): TGTGCCAGTAGTATAGAGGCAGGGAGGGTGGATCAGCCC. This codes for CASSIEAGRVDQP. The whole CDR3 protein reads CASSIEAGRVDQPQHF.

As concerns this clone: The DNA ends 3 residues before the CDR3 does, and the rest of the CDR3 is filled in from the germline J gene. The rearrangement uses TRBV10-1 and TRBJ2-5; 8 nucleotides line up with TRBD2. This CDR3 has 16 residues. CDR1 is WNHNN and CDR2 is SYGVQD in the germline V gene (reference sequence). V was pared by 5 bases and J by 3 bases, with 11 bases of the junction left unmatched. CDR3: CASSQHEPAGEETQYF. The covered CDR3 bases are TGCGCCAGCAGTCAACACGAACCAGCGGGAGAAGAGACC.

With regard to this clone: The sequence runs out 3 residues before the end of the CDR3; the remainder is reconstructed from the germline J gene. V is TRBV20-1 and J is TRBJ1-2; 12 positions match TRBD1. J gave up 2 bases and V 3 bases, and 7 bases lay outside the gene matches. The germline V gene encodes CDR1 DFQATT and CDR2 SNEGSKA (reference sequence). This CDR3 region has 16 residues. CDR3 protein: CSARGPGTGGNYGYTF. The covered CDR3 bases are TGCAGTGCTAGGGGGCCCGGGACAGGGGGCAACTATGGC.

Turning to this clone: The read stops 3 residues short of the end of the CDR3; the missing end is completed from the germline J gene. J is TRBJ2-6 and V is TRBV12-5; a possible D gene is TRBD2 (6 bases). With 3 bases removed from V and 2 bases from J, the gap between germline ends came to 20 bases. The CDR3 contains 19 residues. Germline V gene data show CDR1 as LGHNT and CDR2 as FRNRAP. CDR3 loop: CASGFTPRWGETGANVLTF. CDR3 DNA (partial): TGTGCTAGTGGTTTCACTCCCAGATGGGGGGAAACTGGGGCCAACGTC.

Details on this clone: Read sequence stops 3 residues before the CDR3 end, and the germline J gene provides the missing end. V gene TRBV6-2 or TRBV6-3 combines with J gene TRBJ2-5, with D possibly TRBD2 on 5 matching bases. V was pared by 7 bases and J by 5 bases, with 11 bases between. The germline gives CDR1 MNHEY, CDR2 SVGEGT. This CDR3 has 12 amino acids. The CDR3 here is CASTMRVETQYF. The DNA read from the CDR3 is TGTGCCAGCACCATGAGGGTTGAGACC.

CDR3 bases read: TGTGCCTGGGGACTAGCGGGCTCTGGGGCCAACGTC. It yields the protein CAWGLAGSGANV. The entire CDR3 sequence reads CAWGLAGSGANVLTF. The chain is built from TRBV30 and TRBJ2-6; 11 bases are a match to TRBD2. Read data end 3 residues before the CDR3 end; the end is taken from the germline J gene. The V gene's germline CDR1 is GTSNPN and CDR2 SVGIG (reference sequence). There are 15 residues in the CDR3. V shed 5 bases and J 0 bases; nucleotides not matched to a gene: 0.

About this clone itself: The read gets to within 3 residues of the CDR3 end, and the germline J gene fills in the rest. This rearrangement joins TRBV5-1 to TRBJ1-2; the match to TRBD1 covers 7 bases. Germline trimming cut 4 bases from V and 2 bases from J; bases unmatched to any gene: 5. From germline, CDR1 is SGHRS and CDR2 YFSETQ. CDR3 length: 14 residues. The CDR3 bases that were read are TGCGCCAGCAGCGAAACGACAGGGAACTATGGC. Its protein is CASSETTGNYG. The CDR3, in full, reads CASSETTGNYGYTF.

About this clone itself: The read ends 3 residues early relative to the CDR3; the germline J gene fills the gap. The chain joins TRBV6-2 or TRBV6-3 to TRBJ2-5, with TRBD1 as a possible D gene (5 bases). In germline, CDR1 is MNHEY, CDR2 SVGEGT. The CDR3 spans 14 residues. Trimming cost V 7 bases and J 2 bases, with 14 bases left between them. CDR3: CASTEWGEQETQYF. The part of the CDR3 DNA that was read is TGTGCCAGCACCGAGTGGGGCGAACAAGAGACC.

This chain's CDR3 is CASSQEAYRSGNTIYF. Partial CDR3 DNA: TGTGCCAGCAGCCAAGAAGCTTACCGCTCTGGAAACACC. The chain links TRBV14 to TRBJ1-3; D not certain. The read stops 3 residues short of the end of the CDR3; the missing end is completed from the germline J gene. With 0 bases removed from V and 0 bases from J, the gap between germline ends came to 9 bases. CDR3 length: 16 amino acids. In germline, CDR1 is SGHDN, CDR2 FVKESK.

About this clone itself: The CDR3 end is not reached by the read, which stops 3 residues before it; the germline J gene fills it in. This chain joins TRBV18 and TRBJ1-1; 7 nucleotides match TRBD1. CDR1 and CDR2 (germline): KGHSH, LQKENI. Trimming took 4 bases from V and 1 from J; bases not matched to a gene: 3. CDR3 length: 14 residues. This chain's CDR3 is CASSRGGRNTEAFF. The covered CDR3 bases are TGTGCCAGCTCACGAGGGGGCCGGAACACTGAA.

Note on this clone: The read ends 3 residues before the CDR3 terminus; that terminus is restored from the germline J gene. V gene TRBV6-2 or TRBV6-3 combines with J gene TRBJ2-4, with D maybe TRBD2 (6 bases). The germline V and J ends were trimmed by 5 bases and 0 bases, with 8 bases remaining between them. Germline lookup yields CDR1 MNHEY and CDR2 SVGEGT. This CDR3 comprises 14 residues. The CDR3: CASSRAGAKNIQYF. CDR3 bases read: TGTGCCAGCAGTAGAGCGGGAGCCAAAAACATT.

For this clone: The read comes to an end 3 residues before the CDR3 does, leaving the germline J gene to fill in the end. The rearrangement links TRBV7-9 to TRBJ2-2; TRBD1 might be the D (6 bases). Germline V gives CDR1 SEHNR, CDR2 FQNEAQ (reference sequence). The CDR3 length is 13 residues. V shed 5 bases and J shed 6 bases, with 10 bases lying between them. CDR3 DNA, as far as it was read: TGTGCCAGCAGCGTACAGGGACCCGGGGAG. The encoded protein is CASSVQGPGE. The CDR3 in full is CASSVQGPGELFF.

Notes on this clone: The read ends 3 residues early relative to the CDR3; the germline J gene fills the gap. V and J are TRBV5-1 and TRBJ1-1; D possibly corresponds to TRBD1 (5 bases). The CDR3 length is 15 residues. V lost 0 bases to trimming and J lost 4 bases, with 13 bases between them. Germline V lookup: CDR1 SGHRS, CDR2 YFSETQ. The sequenced part of the CDR3 DNA is TGCGCCAGCAGCTTGGCGGCAGGGTCGAGCACTGAA. The encoded protein is CASSLAAGSSTE. The full CDR3 protein reads CASSLAAGSSTEAFF.

Details on this clone: The read ends 3 residues shy of where the CDR3 ends; the end is completed using the germline J gene. The chain uses TRBV19 and TRBJ1-4; maybe TRBD1 (6 bases). The V gene's germline CDR1 is LNHDA and CDR2 SQIVND (reference sequence). Between the trimmed V and J ends, which lost 5 bases and 2 bases, there was a span of 12 bases. This CDR3 region has 15 residues. The DNA read from the CDR3 is TGTGCCAGTAGTCGTCCAGGGGCGACTAATGAAAAA. Translating gives CASSRPGATNEK. The entire CDR3 is CASSRPGATNEKLFF. Full variable domain (rest looked up from reference TRBV19 and TRBJ1-4): DGGITQSPKYLFRKEGQNVTLSCEQNLNHDAMYWYRQDPGQGLRLIYYSQIVNDFQKGDIAEGYSVSREKKESFPLTVTSAQKNPTAFYLCASSRPGATNEKLFFGSGTQLSVL.

Worth noting for this clone: The read falls 3 residues short of the CDR3 end, and the missing part is taken from the germline J gene. V is TRBV2 and J is TRBJ2-3, with 14 bases that match TRBD2. This CDR3 is built from 18 residues. Trimming took 10 bases from V and 0 from J; bases not matched to a gene: 12. Looked up from germline, CDR1 is SNHLY and CDR2 is FYNNEI. The covered CDR3 bases are TGTGCCACACCAACCGGGACTAGCGGGGGTTCTAGCACAGATACG. This sequence encodes CATPTGTSGGSSTDT. The CDR3, in full, reads CATPTGTSGGSSTDTQYF. Looking up the rest from reference TRBV2 and TRBJ2-3 gives the full variable domain: EPEVTQTPSHQVTQMGQEVILRCVPISNHLYFYWYRQILGQKVEFLVSFYNNEISEKSEIFDDQFSVERPDGSNFTLKIRSTKLEDSAMYFCATPTGTSGGSSTDTQYFGPGTRLTVL.

Comments on this clone: The read comes to an end 3 residues before the CDR3 does, leaving the germline J gene to fill in the end. This chain joins TRBV10-1 and TRBJ2-4, with 15 bases that match TRBD2. The germline V gene has CDR1 WNHNN and CDR2 SYGVQD (reference sequence). There are 18 residues in the CDR3. Incomplete CDR3 DNA: TGCCCAAAGCCCGGGACTAGCGGGGGGACACTAACCAAAAACATT. This codes for CPKPGTSGGTLTKNI. The entire CDR3 is CPKPGTSGGTLTKNIQYF.

Worth noting for this clone: The sequenced fragment ends 3 residues before the CDR3 boundary, so the rest is inferred from the germline J gene. The V gene is TRBV20-1, the J gene TRBJ2-1; the match to TRBD1 covers 11 bases. After removal of 1 base from V and 6 bases from J, the junction contained 5 bases not matched to a gene. The CDR3 covers 15 residues. Germline-derived CDR1 and CDR2 are DFQATT and SNEGSKA (reference sequence). The CDR3 protein is CSARGTGGLINEQFF. Partial CDR3 DNA: TGCAGTGCTAGAGGGACAGGGGGCTTAATCAATGAG.

Regarding this clone: The read ends 3 residues before the CDR3 terminus; that terminus is restored from the germline J gene. The chain uses TRBV7-9 and TRBJ1-5; D is unresolved. The CDR3 extends over 14 amino acids. The V gene lost 0 bases and the J gene lost 4 bases, with 7 bases spanning the gap. Germline V gene data show CDR1 as SEHNR and CDR2 as FQNEAQ (reference sequence). CDR3 bases read: TGTGCCAGCAGCTTAGCGGCATCAAATCAGCCC. Amino acids: CASSLAASNQP. The full CDR3 protein reads CASSLAASNQPQHF.

The CDR3 bases that were read are TGTGCCAGCAGCTTTGGCCAGGGTAACACTGAA. Its translation: CASSFGQGNTE. Given in full, the CDR3 is CASSFGQGNTEAFF. The chain combines TRBV7-2 with TRBJ1-1; D is perhaps TRBD1 (5 bases). The CDR3 end falls 3 residues outside the read, so it is completed with the germline J gene. The CDR3 runs 14 residues. The germline V gene has CDR1 SGHTA and CDR2 FQGNSA. Trimming left V 3 bases short and J 2 bases short, with 10 bases between.

In the case of this clone: The read ends 3 residues early relative to the CDR3; the germline J gene fills the gap. The chain has TRBV18 and TRBJ2-7; possibly TRBD1 for D (6 bases). Germline-derived CDR1 and CDR2 are KGHSH and LQKENI. This CDR3 spans 14 amino acids. The V and J ends lost 8 bases and 3 bases respectively, with 17 bases between them. The DNA read from the CDR3 is TGTGCCAGCGGGAGACAGGCGTACTTCTACGAG. Its protein product is CASGRQAYFYE. The whole CDR3 protein reads CASGRQAYFYEQYF.

Note on this clone: The CDR3 extends 3 residues past the end of the read, so its final part is completed from the germline J gene. This chain joins TRBV7-2 and TRBJ1-4, with TRBD1 as a possible D gene (5 bases). The CDR3 has 14 residues. Per the germline V gene, CDR1 is SGHTA and CDR2 is FQGNSA. V lost 5 bases, J lost 5 bases, and 12 bases lay in between. The covered CDR3 bases are TGTGCCAGCAGCCGAGAGACAGAAAATGAAAAA. Translated: CASSRETENEK. The complete CDR3 protein is CASSRETENEKLFF. Together with reference TRBV7-2 and TRBJ1-4, the CDR3 gives the full variable domain: GAGVSQSPSNKVTEKGKDVELRCDPISGHTALYWYRQSLGQGLEFLIYFQGNSAPDKSGLPSDRFSAERTGGSVSTLTIQRTQQEDSAVYLCASSRETENEKLFFGSGTQLSVL.

Turning to this clone: Read data end 3 residues before the CDR3 end; the end is taken from the germline J gene. The chain uses TRBV30 and TRBJ2-3, with 11 nucleotides matching TRBD2. V trimming: 0 bases; J trimming: 5 bases; junction bases outside the gene matches: 10. The CDR3 extends over 17 amino acids. Germline V gene lookup returns CDR1 GTSNPN and CDR2 SVGIG (reference sequence). CDR3 in amino acids: CAWSVPWASGRQDTQYF. The covered CDR3 bases are TGTGCCTGGAGTGTACCGTGGGCTAGCGGGAGGCAAGATACG.

Notes on this clone: The read ends 3 residues shy of where the CDR3 ends; the end is completed using the germline J gene. The rearrangement uses TRBV5-1 and TRBJ2-6; maybe TRBD1 (6 bases). The germline gives CDR1 SGHRS, CDR2 YFSETQ. Trimming removed 3 bases from V and 0 bases from J, with 13 bases in between. The CDR3 runs to 17 residues. Here the CDR3 reads CASSSGQSFSGANVLTF. Incomplete CDR3 DNA: TGCGCCAGCAGCTCCGGACAGTCCTTCTCTGGGGCCAACGTC. Full variable domain (rest looked up from reference TRBV5-1 and TRBJ2-6): KAGVTQTPRYLIKTRGQQVTLSCSPISGHRSVSWYQQTPGQGLQFLFEYFSETQRNKGNFPGRFSGRQFSNSRSEMNVSTLELGDSALYLCASSSGQSFSGANVLTFGAGSRLTVL.